The next 18 T cell receptor beta chains were all read from a single sample in a study of shared clonotypes between healthy human individuals. Method: immunoSEQ multiplex PCR; TCRdb's copy keeps in-frame clones and lacks some. The sample includes around 700,000 clones, around 72% of them seen just once. Input material: memory CD4+ T cells sorted from blood. Subset: CD45RA-negative fraction. The receptors were sampled from a woman under 40 in good health.

This sequence joins TRBV7-2 and TRBJ2-2; the match to TRBD2 covers 9 bases. V was clipped by 2 bases and J by 1 base; unmatched bases: 2. From germline, CDR1 is SGHTA and CDR2 FQGNSA. The CDR3 spans 16 residues. The CDR3 nucleotides read TGTGCCAGCAGCTTACTAGCGGGGAAGAACACCGGGGAGCTGTTTTTT. Translated: CASSLLAGKNTGELFF.

The CDR3 sequence is CASSNRDRTYEQYF. The CDR3, as DNA: TGTGCCAGCAGTAACCGGGACAGAACCTACGAGCAGTACTTC. This chain connects TRBV6-1 to TRBJ2-7; 7 nucleotides match TRBD1. The V segment lost 5 bases and the J segment 2 bases; nucleotides outside the gene matches: 6. Per germline, CDR1 MNHNS and CDR2 SASEGT. CDR3 size: 14 residues.

The CDR3 loop is CATSDRVGNQPQHF. The DNA for the CDR3 is TGTGCCACCTCGGACAGGGTGGGGAATCAGCCCCAGCATTTT. The chain has TRBV2 and TRBJ1-5, with TRBD1 identical over 8 bases. Germline lookup yields CDR1 SNHLY and CDR2 FYNNEI. With V trimmed by 10 bases and J by 4 bases, 9 bases remained unmatched. The CDR3 covers 14 residues.

The chain employs TRBV10-3 and TRBJ2-1, with D unresolved. The CDR3 is made up of 12 amino acids. With 4 bases removed from V and 6 bases from J, the gap between germline ends came to 7 bases. Germline CDR1 reads ENHRY; CDR2 reads SYGVKD. The CDR3 nucleotides are TGTGCCATCAGTGGGGTTACCAATGAGCAGTTCTTC. Translation: CAISGVTNEQFF.

The chain uses TRBV14 and TRBJ2-3; D remains ambiguous. The CDR3 has 13 amino acids. V was clipped by 5 bases and J by 4 bases, with 10 bases between them. Germline CDR1 SGHDN, CDR2 FVKESK. CDR3 bases: TGTGCCAGCAGCTACCCTGGGGCAGATACGCAGTATTTT. This encodes CASSYPGADTQYF. Full variable domain (rest looked up from reference TRBV14 and TRBJ2-3): EAGVTQFPSHSVIEKGQTVTLRCDPISGHDNLYWYRRVMGKEIKFLLHFVKESKQDESGMPNNRFLAERTGGTYSTLKVQPAELEDSGVYFCASSYPGADTQYFGPGTRLTVL.

This clone was observed a few times. CDR3 DNA sequence: TGCGCCAGCAGCCTCGGACGGAACTCCTACAATGAGCAGTTCTTC. It translates to CASSLGRNSYNEQFF. V and J are TRBV5-1 and TRBJ2-1; no definite D call. Germline V gene data show CDR1 as SGHRS and CDR2 as YFSETQ. The CDR3 is 15 amino acids. Trimming removed 4 bases at V and 0 bases at J, with 11 bases between.

CDR3 in amino acids: CSVEKEEKLFF. The DNA of the CDR3 is TGCAGCGTTGAGAAGGAGGAAAAACTGTTTTTT. This chain connects TRBV29-1 to TRBJ1-4; D gene ambiguous. This CDR3 has 11 amino acids. Germline CDR1 reads SQVTM; CDR2 reads ANQGSEA. The V gene lost 3 bases and the J gene lost 8 bases, with 7 bases spanning the gap.

The V gene is TRBV19, the J gene TRBJ2-1, with 11 bases identical to TRBD2. This CDR3 has 15 residues. With V trimmed by 3 bases and J by 8 bases, 6 bases remained unmatched. Per germline, CDR1 LNHDA and CDR2 SQIVND (reference sequence). The CDR3 sequence: CASSIVTSGSYEQFF. CDR3 sequence (DNA): TGTGCCAGTAGTATTGTAACTAGCGGGAGCTATGAGCAGTTCTTC.

CDR3 sequence (DNA): TGTGCCAGTAGTATAGGAGGGACTAGCAAAAGCGGGCAGTTCTTC. This codes for CASSIGGTSKSGQFF. The V call is TRBV19, the J call TRBJ2-1, with TRBD2 matching over 9 bases. Germline V gives CDR1 LNHDA, CDR2 SQIVND (reference sequence). The J segment lost 12 bases and the V segment lost 1 base, leaving 10 bases of the junction unmatched. This CDR3 is 15 amino acids long.

The chain has TRBV11-2 and TRBJ1-4, with TRBD1 matching over 8 bases. The germline CDR1 and CDR2 sequences are SGHAT and FQNNGV. Unmatched junction bases numbered 13, after V lost 2 bases and J lost 17 bases. The CDR3 consists of 14 residues. Here the CDR3 DNA reads TGTGCCAGCAGCTTACAAAAAACACCGGGACAGGTCTTTTTT. Translation gives CASSLQKTPGQVFF.

The chain is built from TRBV19 and TRBJ1-5; 7 nucleotides line up with TRBD1. Germline assignment: CDR1 LNHDA and CDR2 SQIVND (reference sequence). After removal of 6 bases from V and 4 bases from J, the junction contained 3 bases not matched to a gene. The CDR3 contains 13 residues. The CDR3 DNA follows: TGTGCCAGTAGCGGACAGGCGAATCAGCCCCAGCATTTT. Protein sequence: CASSGQANQPQHF.

V and J are TRBV6-5 and TRBJ2-1; 8 nucleotides align to TRBD2. CDR3 length: 14 amino acids. Per the germline V gene, CDR1 is MNHEY and CDR2 is SVGAGI. V was clipped by 6 bases and J by 6 bases; unmatched bases: 7. The CDR3 nucleotides are TGTGCCAGCAGGCTAGCGGGCCTTGGCAATGAGCAGTTCTTC. It is translated as CASRLAGLGNEQFF.

The chain uses TRBV28 and TRBJ2-1; 8 nucleotides line up with TRBD2. This CDR3 has 19 amino acids. V gave up 4 bases and J gave up 6 bases; unmatched junction bases: 20. The V gene's germline CDR1 is MDHEN and CDR2 SYDVKM. CDR3 DNA: TGTGCCAGCAGTTCGGACAGCGGGAGCTACACGGGAAGTTTCAATGAGCAGTTCTTC. It encodes CASSSDSGSYTGSFNEQFF.

The chain carries TRBV19 and TRBJ2-3, with TRBD2 identical over 10 bases. Per germline, CDR1 LNHDA and CDR2 SQIVND (reference sequence). The CDR3 spans 14 residues. V was pared by 10 bases and J by 2 bases, with 6 bases of the junction left unmatched. CDR3 sequence: CATRTSGDTDTQYF. Here the CDR3 DNA reads TGTGCCACCAGGACTAGCGGAGACACAGATACGCAGTATTTT.

The chain recombines TRBV5-1 with TRBJ2-1; D remains ambiguous. The CDR3 has 14 residues. Trimming removed 0 bases at V and 6 bases at J, with 10 bases between. Germline CDR1 is SGHRS and CDR2 is YFSETQ. The CDR3 DNA reads as TGCGCCAGCAGCTTGGGGTTGGGTGCCAATGAGCAGTTCTTC. As protein: CASSLGLGANEQFF. Supplemented by reference TRBV5-1 and TRBJ2-1, the full variable domain reads KAGVTQTPRYLIKTRGQQVTLSCSPISGHRSVSWYQQTPGQGLQFLFEYFSETQRNKGNFPGRFSGRQFSNSRSEMNVSTLELGDSALYLCASSLGLGANEQFFGPGTRLTVL.

J is TRBJ1-5 and V is TRBV6-5; tentative D call: TRBD1 (5 bases). Germline CDR1 MNHEY, CDR2 SVGAGI. Trimming pared 0 bases from V and 3 bases from J, leaving 9 bases between. The CDR3 covers 15 residues. The CDR3 coding sequence is TGTGCCAGCAGTTACTCATCCGGGGCCAATCAGCCCCAGCATTTT. It is translated as CASSYSSGANQPQHF.

V gene TRBV27 combines with J gene TRBJ1-4, with 7 bases that match TRBD1. CDR3 length: 14 amino acids. CDR1 and CDR2 from the germline V gene are MNHEY and SMNVEV (reference sequence). After removal of 3 bases from V and 5 bases from J, the junction contained 3 bases not matched to a gene. The CDR3 nucleotides read TGTGCCAGCAGTTTGGGACAGTGGAATGAAAAACTGTTTTTT. Residues: CASSLGQWNEKLFF.

The genes are TRBV30 and TRBJ2-5; a weak D match, TRBD2 (6 bases). Germline V gene lookup returns CDR1 GTSNPN and CDR2 SVGIG (reference sequence). The CDR3 is 13 residues long. Trimming shortened V by 4 bases and J by 2 bases, and 11 bases separated the two germline ends. This chain's CDR3 is CAWTRGGQETQYF. DNA for the CDR3: TGTGCCTGGACGCGGGGAGGTCAAGAGACCCAGTACTTC.